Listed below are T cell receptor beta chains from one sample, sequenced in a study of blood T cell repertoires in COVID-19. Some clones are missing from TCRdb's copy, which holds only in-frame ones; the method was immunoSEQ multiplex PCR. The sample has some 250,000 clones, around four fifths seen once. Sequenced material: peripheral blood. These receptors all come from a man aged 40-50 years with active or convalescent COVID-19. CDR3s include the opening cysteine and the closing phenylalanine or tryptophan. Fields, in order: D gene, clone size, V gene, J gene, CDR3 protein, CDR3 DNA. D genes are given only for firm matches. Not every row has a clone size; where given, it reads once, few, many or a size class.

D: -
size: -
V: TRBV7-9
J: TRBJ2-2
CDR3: CASSLSGTNTGELFF
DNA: TGTGCCAGCAGCTTGTCAGGGACTAACACCGGGGAGCTGTTTTTT

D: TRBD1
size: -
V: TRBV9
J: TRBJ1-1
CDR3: CASSPRDSLNTEAFF
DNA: TGTGCCAGCAGCCCCCGGGACAGCCTGAACACTGAAGCTTTCTTT

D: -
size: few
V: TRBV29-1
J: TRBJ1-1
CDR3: CSVEWQVNTEAFF
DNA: TGCAGCGTTGAATGGCAAGTGAACACTGAAGCTTTCTTT

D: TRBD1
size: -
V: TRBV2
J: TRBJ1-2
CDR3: CASSLQGTAGGYTF
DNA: TGTGCCAGCAGCTTACAGGGGACGGCCGGGGGCTACACCTTC

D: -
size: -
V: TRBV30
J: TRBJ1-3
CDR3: CAWNLAWGNTIYF
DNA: TGTGCCTGGAATCTGGCCTGGGGAAACACCATATATTTT

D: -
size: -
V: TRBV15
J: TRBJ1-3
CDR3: CATSPGGNTIYF
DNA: TGTGCCACCAGCCCCGGCGGGAACACCATATATTTT

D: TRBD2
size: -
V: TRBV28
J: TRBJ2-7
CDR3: CASKDLAGRYEQYF
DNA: TGTGCCAGCAAGGATTTAGCGGGGCGCTACGAGCAGTACTTC

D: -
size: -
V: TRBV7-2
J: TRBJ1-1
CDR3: CASSLSEGSRTEAFF
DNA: TGTGCCAGCAGCTTATCTGAGGGCTCCCGCACTGAAGCTTTCTTT

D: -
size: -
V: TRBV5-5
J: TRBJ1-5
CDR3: CASSLEWQGGQPQHF
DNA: TGTGCCAGCAGCTTGGAGTGGCAGGGCGGTCAGCCCCAGCATTTT

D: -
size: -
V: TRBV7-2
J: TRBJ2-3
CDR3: CASSLAVGSTDTQYF
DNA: TGTGCCAGCAGCTTAGCCGTCGGTAGCACAGATACGCAGTATTTT

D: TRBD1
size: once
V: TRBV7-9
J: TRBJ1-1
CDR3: CASSFTGQGLTEAFF
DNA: TGTGCCAGCAGCTTTACGGGACAGGGTCTGACTGAAGCTTTCTTT

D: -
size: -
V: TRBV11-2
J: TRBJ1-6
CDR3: CASSSSGRGSAPLHF
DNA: TGTGCCAGCAGCTCCTCGGGGAGGGGGAGTGCTCCCCTCCACTTT

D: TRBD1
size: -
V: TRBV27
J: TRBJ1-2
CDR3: CASSTTGGEQPNYGYTF
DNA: TGTGCCAGCAGCACGACAGGGGGCGAACAACCTAACTATGGCTACACCTTC

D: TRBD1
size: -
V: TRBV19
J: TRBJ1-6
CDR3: CASSMGQGNSPLHF
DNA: TGTGCCAGTAGTATGGGACAGGGGAATTCACCCCTCCACTTT

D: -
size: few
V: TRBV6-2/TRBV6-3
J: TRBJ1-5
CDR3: CASSYVPVAVNQPQHF
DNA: TGTGCCAGCAGTTACGTTCCGGTAGCCGTTAATCAGCCCCAGCATTTT

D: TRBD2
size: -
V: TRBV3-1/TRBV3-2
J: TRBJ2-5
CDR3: CASRMGLAEETQYF
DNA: TGTGCCAGCAGAATGGGACTAGCGGAAGAGACCCAGTACTTC

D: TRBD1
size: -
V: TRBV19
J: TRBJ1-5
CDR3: CASSVWTGTYSNQPQHF
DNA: TGTGCCAGTAGTGTCTGGACAGGGACCTATAGCAATCAGCCCCAGCATTTT

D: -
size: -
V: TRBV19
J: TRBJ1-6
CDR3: CASRGGSYNSPLHF
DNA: TGTGCCAGTAGGGGAGGCTCCTATAATTCACCCCTCCACTTT

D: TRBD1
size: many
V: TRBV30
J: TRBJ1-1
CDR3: CAWDRGLGEAFF
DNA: TGTGCCTGGGACAGGGGGCTCGGTGAAGCTTTCTTT

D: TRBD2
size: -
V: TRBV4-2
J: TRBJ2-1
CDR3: CASSPRAGGHTQDEQFF
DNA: TGTGCCAGCAGCCCACGGGCGGGAGGACACACACAGGATGAGCAGTTCTTC

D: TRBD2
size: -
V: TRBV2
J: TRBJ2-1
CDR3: CASSEKREKRNEQFF
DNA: TGTGCCAGCAGTGAAAAGCGGGAGAAAAGGAATGAGCAGTTCTTC

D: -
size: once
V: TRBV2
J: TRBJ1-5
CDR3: CASLQGTGQPQHF
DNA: TGTGCCAGCCTACAGGGCACCGGTCAGCCCCAGCATTTT

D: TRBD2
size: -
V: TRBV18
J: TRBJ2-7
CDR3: CASSPGVAGSGEQYF
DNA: TGTGCCAGCTCACCAGGGGTAGCGGGAAGCGGCGAGCAGTACTTC

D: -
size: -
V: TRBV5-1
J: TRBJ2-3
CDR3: CASSNWTSTDTQYF
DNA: TGCGCCAGCAGCAACTGGACTAGCACAGATACGCAGTATTTT

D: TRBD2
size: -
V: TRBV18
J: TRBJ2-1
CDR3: CASSPLLAGGENEQFF
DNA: TGTGCCAGCTCACCGTTACTAGCGGGGGGTGAGAATGAGCAGTTCTTC

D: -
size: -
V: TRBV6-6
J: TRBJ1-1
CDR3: CASSYRPSEEGTEAFF
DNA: TGTGCCAGCAGTTACCGCCCCAGCGAGGAGGGGACTGAAGCTTTCTTT

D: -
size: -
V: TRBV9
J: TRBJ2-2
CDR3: CASSEPLGQRNTGELFF
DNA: TGTGCCAGCAGCGAGCCCCTCGGACAGCGGAACACCGGGGAGCTGTTTTTT

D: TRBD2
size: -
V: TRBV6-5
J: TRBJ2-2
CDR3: CASRTTSGDTGELFF
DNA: TGTGCCAGCAGGACGACTAGCGGAGACACCGGGGAGCTGTTTTTT

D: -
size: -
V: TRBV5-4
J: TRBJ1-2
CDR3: CASSLSSINYGYTF
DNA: TGTGCCAGCAGCCTCTCTAGCATTAATTATGGCTACACCTTC

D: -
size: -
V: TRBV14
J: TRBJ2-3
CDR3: CASSPFSFPSGDTQYF
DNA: TGTGCCAGCAGCCCATTTAGCTTCCCCAGCGGAGATACGCAGTATTTT

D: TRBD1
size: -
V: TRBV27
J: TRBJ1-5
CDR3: CASSNGRDRVNNQPQHF
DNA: TGTGCCAGCAGTAACGGACGGGACAGGGTGAACAATCAGCCCCAGCATTTT

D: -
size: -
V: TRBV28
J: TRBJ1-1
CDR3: CASSMDRLNTEAFF
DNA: TGTGCCAGCAGCATGGACAGACTGAACACTGAAGCTTTCTTT

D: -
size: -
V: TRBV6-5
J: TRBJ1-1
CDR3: CASGHLDTDTEAFF
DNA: TGTGCCAGCGGCCACCTCGACACGGACACTGAAGCTTTCTTT

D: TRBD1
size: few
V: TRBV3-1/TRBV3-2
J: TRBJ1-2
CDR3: CASSHRGDGYTF
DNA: TGTGCCAGCAGCCACAGGGGGGATGGCTACACCTTC

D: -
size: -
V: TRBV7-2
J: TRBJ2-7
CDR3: CASSTYPAGEQYF
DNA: TGTGCCAGCAGCACCTACCCGGCGGGCGAGCAGTACTTC

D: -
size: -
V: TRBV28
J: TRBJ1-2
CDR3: CASRSLSGYTF
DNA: TGTGCCAGCAGATCCCTCAGTGGCTACACCTTC

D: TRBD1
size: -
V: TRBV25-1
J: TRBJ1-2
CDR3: CASSGWTDRGQGYGYTF
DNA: TGTGCCAGCAGTGGTTGGACCGACAGGGGGCAGGGCTATGGCTACACCTTC

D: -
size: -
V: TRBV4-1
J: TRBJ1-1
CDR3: CASSPPAGQDEAFF
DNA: TGCGCCAGCAGCCCGCCGGCGGGCCAAGACGAAGCTTTCTTT

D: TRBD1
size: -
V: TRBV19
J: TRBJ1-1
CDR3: CASRRDRRPTEAFF
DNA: TGTGCCAGTAGAAGGGACAGGAGACCCACTGAAGCTTTCTTT

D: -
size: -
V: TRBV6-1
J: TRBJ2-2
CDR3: CASSEDGYTGELFF
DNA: TGTGCCAGCAGTGAAGACGGGTACACCGGGGAGCTGTTTTTT

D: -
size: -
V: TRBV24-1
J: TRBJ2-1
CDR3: CATSANRDFSYNEQFF
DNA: TGTGCCACCAGTGCAAACCGGGACTTTTCCTACAATGAGCAGTTCTTC

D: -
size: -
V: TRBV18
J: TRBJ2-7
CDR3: CASSPTSGGVDEQYF
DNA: TGTGCCAGCTCACCAACCTCTGGCGGGGTCGACGAGCAGTACTTC

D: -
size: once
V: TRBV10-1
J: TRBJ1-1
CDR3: CASRYRESRDTEAFF
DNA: TGCGCCAGCAGATACAGGGAATCTAGGGACACTGAAGCTTTCTTT

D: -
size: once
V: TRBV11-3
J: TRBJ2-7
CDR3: CASSLAPGSHEQYF
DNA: TGTGCCAGCAGCTTAGCCCCGGGGTCCCACGAGCAGTACTTC

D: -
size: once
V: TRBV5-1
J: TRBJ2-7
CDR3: CASSSFAQGRNYEQYF
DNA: TGCGCCAGCAGCTCTTTTGCACAGGGTCGGAACTACGAGCAGTACTTC

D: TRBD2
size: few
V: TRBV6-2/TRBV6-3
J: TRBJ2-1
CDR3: CASSYGGGGTYNEQFF
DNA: TGTGCCAGCAGTTACGGTGGCGGGGGGACCTACAATGAGCAGTTCTTC

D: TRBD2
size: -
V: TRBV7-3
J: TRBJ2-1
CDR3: CASSLMAGVDYEQFF
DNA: TGTGCCAGCAGCTTAATGGCGGGAGTCGATTATGAGCAGTTCTTC

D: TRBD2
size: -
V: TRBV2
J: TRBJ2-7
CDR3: CASTTERGQEQYF
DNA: TGTGCCAGCACCACTGAGCGGGGGCAGGAGCAGTACTTC

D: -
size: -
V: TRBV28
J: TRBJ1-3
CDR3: CASSLRGILTGNTIYF
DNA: TGTGCCAGCAGTTTAAGAGGGATATTGACTGGAAACACCATATATTTT

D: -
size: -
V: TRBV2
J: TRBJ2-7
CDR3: CASTVSTYEQYF
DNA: TGTGCCAGCACCGTTTCTACCTACGAGCAGTACTTC

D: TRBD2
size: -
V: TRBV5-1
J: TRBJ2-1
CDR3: CASSEASGRYNEQFF
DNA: TGCGCCAGCAGTGAGGCTAGCGGGAGATACAATGAGCAGTTCTTC

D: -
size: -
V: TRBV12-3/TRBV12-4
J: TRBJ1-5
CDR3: CAIATGNRQPQHF
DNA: TGTGCCATTGCGACAGGTAACCGTCAGCCCCAGCATTTT

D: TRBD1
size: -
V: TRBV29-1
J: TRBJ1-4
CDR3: CSAGRDSYNEKLFF
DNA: TGCAGCGCCGGCCGGGACAGTTATAATGAAAAACTGTTTTTT

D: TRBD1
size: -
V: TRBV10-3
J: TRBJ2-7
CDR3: CAISPGTGSWNEQYF
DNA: TGTGCCATCAGTCCCGGGACAGGGTCCTGGAACGAGCAGTACTTC